The 3 T cell receptor beta chains in this list originate from one sample, sequenced in a study of CD8+CD57+ T cells in acquired aplastic anemia. Genomic DNA, serving as template, underwent TCR beta VDJ and CDR3 profiling. One entry per CDR3 protein, called by TCRdb with MiXCR from the reads. The data show approximately 65,000 distinct CDR3 sequences, 50% to 70% seen once. Sequenced material: sorted CD4+, CD8+, or CD8+CD57+ T cells (not recorded which) from PBMCs. The receptor source for this set is a human donor in good health, serving as a control.

Comments on this clonotype: This CDR3 is missing its conserved last phenylalanine or tryptophan, likely due to a read error. Because the CDR3's place on the DNA is in doubt, the DNA is left out and the CDR3 is given as listed by TCRdb. The J gene is TRBJ2-7, the V gene TRBV11-1; the table's TRBD1 call for D was not verified on the DNA. Germline V lookup: CDR1 SGHAT, CDR2 FQDESV (reference sequence). The CDR3 is made up of 9 amino acids, end residues included. The CDR3 loop is CASSLAGGI.

This clonotype turned up a few times. The genes are TRBV9 and TRBJ2-7; 9 bases are a match to TRBD2. The germline gives CDR1 SGDLS, CDR2 YYNGEE. This CDR3 has 12 amino acids. Germline trimming cut 5 bases from V and 3 bases from J; bases unmatched to any gene: 0. CDR3 in DNA: TGTGCCAGCAGTAGCGGGGGCTACGAGCAGTACTTC. Amino acids: CASSSGGYEQYF.

The chain recombines TRBV10-3 with TRBJ1-3; the D is unclear. The CDR3 sequence is 16 residues long. V shed 3 bases and J shed 3 bases, with 15 bases lying between them. Per germline, CDR1 ENHRY and CDR2 SYGVKD. As DNA, the CDR3 is TGTGCCATCAGTGACACATACATCGGACTTGGAAACACCATATATTTT. Protein sequence: CAISDTYIGLGNTIYF.